Following are 30 T cell receptor beta chains from one sample sequenced in a study of glioma-infiltrating T cells after dendritic cell vaccination. Method: immunoSEQ multiplex PCR; TCRdb's copy keeps in-frame clones and lacks some. The sample holds about 95,000 clones, more than 75% seen once. The sample in question was blood, obtained before dendritic cell vaccination. The receptors derive from a human donor with glioblastoma.

The chain links TRBV2 to TRBJ1-5; tentatively, D is TRBD1 (5 bases). Germline V gene sequence: CDR1 SNHLY, CDR2 FYNNEI. This CDR3 has 14 amino acids. Trimming stripped 3 bases from V and 2 bases from J, with 8 bases between. The CDR3 nucleotides read TGTGCCAGCAGTGATGGCAGGGGCAATCAGCCCCAGCATTTT. Its protein is CASSDGRGNQPQHF.

Only a few counts were recorded for this clone. The chain links TRBV7-9 to TRBJ2-7, with D uncertain. V was trimmed by 5 bases and J by 4 bases, leaving 6 bases between them. The CDR3 extends over 11 amino acids. The V gene's germline CDR1 is SEHNR and CDR2 FQNEAQ (reference sequence). CDR3 amino acids: CASSPQYEQYF. The DNA for the CDR3 is TGTGCCAGCAGCCCGCAGTACGAGCAGTACTTC.

CDR3 DNA: TGTGCCAGCAGTGACTTAGAGGGTGAGCAGTTCTTC. This gives the protein CASSDLEGEQFF. The chain uses TRBV6-4 and TRBJ2-1, with a possible D match to TRBD2 (5 bases). This CDR3 spans 12 amino acids. V was cut by 1 base and J by 9 bases, with 7 bases left in between. CDR1 MRHNA and CDR2 SNTAGT come from the germline V gene.

The chain carries TRBV6-1 and TRBJ2-2; D is possibly TRBD2 (6 bases). The V gene lost 8 bases and the J gene lost 5 bases, with 9 bases spanning the gap. The germline gives CDR1 MNHNS, CDR2 SASEGT. The CDR3 spans 12 residues. CDR3 sequence (DNA): TGTGCCAGCCCTGGGGGGACCGGGGAGCTGTTTTTT. The encoded protein is CASPGGTGELFF.

The chain links TRBV4-2 to TRBJ2-7, with 8 bases aligning to TRBD1. This CDR3 has 14 amino acids. The trim removed 1 base at V and 2 bases at J, leaving 1 base unmatched. Germline CDR1 reads LGHNA; CDR2 reads YNFKEQ. The CDR3 spells CASSQVGQAYEQYF. The CDR3 DNA follows: TGTGCCAGCAGCCAAGTGGGACAGGCCTACGAGCAGTACTTC.

This sequence joins TRBV4-1 and TRBJ2-1, with 10 nucleotides matching TRBD1. Trimming removed 1 base from V and 10 bases from J; junction bases left unmatched: 7. The germline V gene has CDR1 MGHRA and CDR2 YSYEKL. This CDR3 is 15 amino acids long. DNA for the CDR3: TGCGCCAGCAGCCAAGCCGACAGGGGGCGAGGGGAGCAGTTCTTC. This encodes CASSQADRGRGEQFF.

The rearrangement joins TRBV10-3 to TRBJ2-1; 11 positions match TRBD2. The CDR3 spans 19 residues. The V gene's germline CDR1 is ENHRY and CDR2 SYGVKD. V lost 3 bases, J lost 8 bases, and 18 bases stayed unmatched. CDR3 DNA: TGTGCCATCAGTGAAGTGGTAGCGGGGGGGCCCTCCTATTCCGATGAGCAGTTCTTC. Translating gives CAISEVVAGGPSYSDEQFF.

V gene TRBV6-4 combines with J gene TRBJ2-3; 9 nucleotides match TRBD1. The CDR3 totals 13 residues. The ends lost 5 bases at V and 5 bases at J; junction bases unmatched: 2. CDR1 and CDR2 (germline): MRHNA, SNTAGT. This CDR3 is CASSQTGGDTQYF. CDR3 in DNA: TGTGCCAGCAGTCAGACAGGGGGAGATACGCAGTATTTT.

The CDR3 DNA reads TGCGCCAGCAGCTTCCAGGGCCCCTTCTCTGGAAACACCATATATTTT. Protein: CASSFQGPFSGNTIYF. This sequence joins TRBV5-1 and TRBJ1-3; weak D call: TRBD1 (5 bases). Germline CDR1 and CDR2: SGHRS and YFSETQ. The ends were cut back, 2 bases at V and 0 bases at J, with 12 bases in the middle. The CDR3 loop spans 16 amino acids.

The gene calls are TRBV11-3 and TRBJ2-5; TRBD1 is a possible D gene (6 bases). The CDR3 has 16 residues. The germline V and J ends were trimmed by 0 bases and 1 base, with 12 bases remaining between them. CDR1 is SGHNT and CDR2 is YENEEA in the germline V gene. The CDR3 nucleotides read TGTGCCAGCAGCTTAGAGGGCAGGGGAACCCAAGAGACCCAGTACTTC. It is translated as CASSLEGRGTQETQYF.

The chain couples TRBV10-2 to TRBJ1-1, with D possibly matching TRBD1 (5 bases). In germline, CDR1 is WSHSY, CDR2 SAAADI. Between the trimmed V and J ends, which lost 8 bases and 7 bases, there was a span of 11 bases. This CDR3 has 11 amino acids. The CDR3 region is CASLDSHEAFF. In DNA form, the CDR3 reads TGCGCCAGCTTAGACAGTCATGAAGCTTTCTTT.

This sequence joins TRBV2 and TRBJ2-4; 9 bases match TRBD2. This CDR3 has 16 amino acids. The germline V gene encodes CDR1 SNHLY and CDR2 FYNNEI. Germline trimming cut 2 bases from V and 6 bases from J; bases unmatched to any gene: 8. This chain's CDR3 is CASSERRGGMANIQYF. DNA of the CDR3: TGTGCCAGCAGTGAACGGCGGGGGGGCATGGCAAACATTCAGTACTTC.

V gene TRBV10-3 combines with J gene TRBJ1-4; no clear D gene. The CDR3 is 13 amino acids. In germline, CDR1 is ENHRY, CDR2 SYGVKD. Trimming pared 4 bases from V and 0 bases from J, leaving 3 bases between. The CDR3 DNA follows: TGTGCCATCAGTGCCACAACTAATGAAAAACTGTTTTTT. It specifies CAISATTNEKLFF.

This clone was seen more than once but under ten times. The rearrangement uses TRBV5-6 and TRBJ2-3; TRBD1 matches 9 bases. The CDR3 loop spans 14 amino acids. Losses at the gene ends were 7 bases for V and 3 bases for J; bases not matched to a gene: 6. Per the germline V gene, CDR1 is SGHDT and CDR2 is YYEEEE. CDR3 protein: CASFEGQGTDTQYF. The CDR3 DNA follows: TGTGCCAGCTTTGAGGGACAGGGAACAGATACGCAGTATTTT.

J is TRBJ2-2 and V is TRBV4-1; 7 bases line up with TRBD1. CDR1 MGHRA and CDR2 YSYEKL come from the germline V gene. The CDR3 loop spans 17 amino acids. After removal of 0 bases from V and 1 base from J, the junction contained 5 bases not matched to a gene. The CDR3 DNA is TGCGCCAGCAGCCAAGATCCGACAGGGAGGAACACCGGGGAGCTGTTTTTT. It encodes CASSQDPTGRNTGELFF.

This clone has just one count. The chain links TRBV6-1 to TRBJ2-6, with 11 bases identical to TRBD2. V lost 4 bases, J lost 0 bases, and 5 bases stayed unmatched. The CDR3 contains 18 residues. The germline V gene has CDR1 MNHNS and CDR2 SASEGT. This CDR3 reads CASSAGLAVISGANVLTF. CDR3 DNA: TGTGCCAGCAGTGCGGGACTAGCGGTTATCTCTGGGGCCAACGTCCTGACTTTC.

The chain carries TRBV5-6 and TRBJ1-1; D is uncertain. The CDR3 consists of 16 residues. In germline, CDR1 is SGHDT, CDR2 YYEEEE. V was pared by 0 bases and J by 0 bases, with 12 bases between. CDR3 DNA sequence: TGTGCCAGCAGCTTGGGGGCAGGTAAGATGAACACTGAAGCTTTCTTT. It specifies CASSLGAGKMNTEAFF. Full variable domain (outside the CDR3, taken from reference TRBV5-6 and TRBJ1-1): DAGVTQSPTHLIKTRGQQVTLRCSPKSGHDTVSWYQQALGQGPQFIFQYYEEEERQRGNFPDRFSGHQFPNYSSELNVNALLLGDSALYLCASSLGAGKMNTEAFFGQGTRLTVV.

The rearrangement links TRBV18 to TRBJ2-7; 9 nucleotides match TRBD1. Trimming took 3 bases from V and 0 from J; bases not matched to a gene: 6. This CDR3 has 16 amino acids. Germline loops: CDR1 KGHSH, CDR2 LQKENI. The chain's CDR3 is CASSPSLGQGSYEQYF. Here the CDR3 DNA reads TGTGCCAGCTCACCGTCCCTGGGACAGGGCTCCTACGAGCAGTACTTC.

The rearrangement joins TRBV6-5 to TRBJ1-5, with 9 positions matching TRBD1. The germline V gene encodes CDR1 MNHEY and CDR2 SVGAGI. With 10 bases clipped from V and 5 bases from J, the junction kept 6 bases outside the gene matches. The CDR3 length is 13 residues. The CDR3 bases are TGTGCCACCGCCCGACAGGGGGATCAGCCCCAGCATTTT. Translation: CATARQGDQPQHF.

The gene calls are TRBV9 and TRBJ2-1, with a tentative D call TRBD1 (5 bases). Germline CDR1 and CDR2: SGDLS and YYNGEE. V was cut by 0 bases and J by 3 bases, with 10 bases left in between. CDR3 length: 15 amino acids. CDR3: CASSVGGNNYNEQFF. The DNA of the CDR3 is TGTGCCAGCAGCGTAGGGGGCAACAACTACAATGAGCAGTTCTTC.

The V call is TRBV7-9, the J call TRBJ2-5; 11 bases match TRBD2. The CDR3 is made up of 16 amino acids. J gave up 2 bases and V 1 base, and 3 bases lay outside the gene matches. Germline assignment: CDR1 SEHNR and CDR2 FQNEAQ (reference sequence). The CDR3 loop reads CASSLGLAGGQETQYF. As DNA, the CDR3 is TGTGCCAGCAGCTTAGGGTTAGCGGGAGGGCAAGAGACCCAGTACTTC.

The chain joins TRBV9 to TRBJ1-2, with 9 bases fitting TRBD1. Trimming removed 0 bases from V and 12 bases from J; junction bases left unmatched: 9. CDR1 is SGDLS, CDR2 YYNGEE, per germline. The CDR3 totals 14 residues. CDR3 loop: CASSVDHRGRGHTF. CDR3 in DNA: TGTGCCAGCAGCGTAGATCACAGGGGGCGAGGCCACACCTTC.

In DNA form, the CDR3 reads TGTGCCAGCAGTTACGGGGCAGGGAATCAGCCCCAGCATTTT. Residues: CASSYGAGNQPQHF. This chain connects TRBV6-5 to TRBJ1-5; D may be TRBD1 (5 bases). V lost 2 bases and J lost 4, with 9 bases in between. Germline CDR1 and CDR2: MNHEY and SVGAGI. The CDR3 length is 14 residues.

J is TRBJ2-3 and V is TRBV6-6; weak D call: TRBD1 (6 bases). CDR3 size: 13 residues. Trimming removed 5 bases at V and 5 bases at J, with 11 bases between. Germline lookup yields CDR1 MNHNY and CDR2 SVGAGI (reference sequence). The CDR3 reads CASSPPRGDTQYF. In nucleotides, the CDR3 is TGTGCCAGCAGTCCTCCCAGGGGAGATACGCAGTATTTT.

V and J are TRBV5-4 and TRBJ1-2, with D uncertain. With 4 bases removed from V and 3 bases from J, the gap between germline ends came to 13 bases. The CDR3 has 14 amino acids. Per the germline V gene, CDR1 is SGHNT and CDR2 is YYREEE (reference sequence). The CDR3 here is CASSLWERDYGYTF. The CDR3 DNA follows: TGTGCCAGCAGCCTTTGGGAGCGGGACTATGGCTACACCTTC. The full variable domain, completed using reference TRBV5-4 and TRBJ1-2, is ETGVTQSPTHLIKTRGQQVTLRCSSQSGHNTVSWYQQALGQGPQFIFQYYREEENGRGNFPPRFSGLQFPNYSSELNVNALELDDSALYLCASSLWERDYGYTFGSGTRLTVV.

V is TRBV6-6 and J is TRBJ2-5; 9 bases are shared with TRBD2. With V trimmed by 3 bases and J by 5 bases, 10 bases remained unmatched. The CDR3 extends over 16 amino acids. Germline V gives CDR1 MNHNY, CDR2 SVGAGI (reference sequence). CDR3 residues: CASSYRGREGRETQYF. CDR3 in DNA: TGTGCCAGCAGTTATAGAGGGCGGGAGGGCCGGGAGACCCAGTACTTC.

This clone was seen once. This chain connects TRBV19 to TRBJ1-1; TRBD1 matches at 7 bases. J gave up 0 bases and V 5 bases, and 3 bases lay outside the gene matches. Germline V CDR1 and CDR2: LNHDA, SQIVND (reference sequence). The CDR3 length is 14 residues. The CDR3 DNA reads TGTGCCAGTAGTCCACAGGGGCTGAACACTGAAGCTTTCTTT. Translation: CASSPQGLNTEAFF.

The chain is built from TRBV27 and TRBJ1-2, with 10 bases identical to TRBD1. The germline V gene encodes CDR1 MNHEY and CDR2 SMNVEV (reference sequence). V lost 1 base and J lost 4; bases outside the gene matches: 3. The CDR3 covers 15 residues. The DNA for the CDR3 is TGTGCCAGCAGTTTATATGGGACAGGGGTCTATGGCTACACCTTC. Translating it yields CASSLYGTGVYGYTF.

The CDR3 DNA follows: TGCGCCAGCAGCTTAGGGGGGAGGGCCGCCTACGAGCAGTACTTC. Encoded protein: CASSLGGRAAYEQYF. This chain joins TRBV5-1 and TRBJ2-7, with D maybe TRBD2 (7 bases). CDR3 length: 15 amino acids. Germline V gives CDR1 SGHRS, CDR2 YFSETQ. The V end was cut by 2 bases, the J end by 2 bases, with 14 bases between.

This clone is a singleton in its sample. This chain connects TRBV7-2 to TRBJ2-5; D uncertain. V shed 3 bases and J shed 5 bases, with 19 bases lying between them. Germline V CDR1 and CDR2: SGHTA, FQGNSA. The CDR3 length is 16 residues. The CDR3 coding sequence is TGTGCCAGCAGCTTTAATGCCCTCGCCGCGGCGGAGACCCAGTACTTC. This sequence encodes CASSFNALAAAETQYF. Variable domain in full (rest from reference TRBV7-2 and TRBJ2-5): GAGVSQSPSNKVTEKGKDVELRCDPISGHTALYWYRQSLGQGLEFLIYFQGNSAPDKSGLPSDRFSAERTGGSVSTLTIQRTQQEDSAVYLCASSFNALAAAETQYFGPGTRLLVL.